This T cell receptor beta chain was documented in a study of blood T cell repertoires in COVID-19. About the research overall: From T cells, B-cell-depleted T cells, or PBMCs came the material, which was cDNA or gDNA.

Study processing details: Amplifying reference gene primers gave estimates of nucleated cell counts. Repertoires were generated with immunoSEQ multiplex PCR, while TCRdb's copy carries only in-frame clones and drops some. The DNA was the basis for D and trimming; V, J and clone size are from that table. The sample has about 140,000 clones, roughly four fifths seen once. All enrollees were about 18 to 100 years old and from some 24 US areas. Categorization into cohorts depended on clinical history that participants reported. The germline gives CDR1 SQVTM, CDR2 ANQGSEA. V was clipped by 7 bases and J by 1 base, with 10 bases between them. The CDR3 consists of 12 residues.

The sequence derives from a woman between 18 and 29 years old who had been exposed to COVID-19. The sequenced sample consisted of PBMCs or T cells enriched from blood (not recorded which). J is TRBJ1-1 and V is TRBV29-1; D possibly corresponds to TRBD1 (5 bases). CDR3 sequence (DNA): TGCAGCGGGGGACGGGAGAACACTGAAGCTTTCTTT. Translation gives CSGGRENTEAFF.